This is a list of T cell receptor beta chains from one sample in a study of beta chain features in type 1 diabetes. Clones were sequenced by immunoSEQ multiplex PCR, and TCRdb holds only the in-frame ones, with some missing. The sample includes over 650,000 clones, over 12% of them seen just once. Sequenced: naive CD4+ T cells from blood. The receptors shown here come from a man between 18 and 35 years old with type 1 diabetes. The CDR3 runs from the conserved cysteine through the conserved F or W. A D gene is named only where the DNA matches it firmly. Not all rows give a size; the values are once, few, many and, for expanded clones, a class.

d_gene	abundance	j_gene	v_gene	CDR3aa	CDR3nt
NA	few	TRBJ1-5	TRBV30	CAWSVYQGEQPQHF	TGTGCCTGGAGTGTATATCAGGGAGAGCAGCCCCAGCATTTT
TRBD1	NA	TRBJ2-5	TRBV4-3	CASSQDRDRGATQYF	TGCGCCAGCAGCCAAGACCGGGACAGGGGTGCGACCCAGTACTTC
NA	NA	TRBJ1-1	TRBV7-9	CASSSYENTEAFF	TGTGCCAGCAGCTCCTATGAGAACACTGAAGCTTTCTTT
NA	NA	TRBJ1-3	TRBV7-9	CASSYSSGNTIYF	TGTGCCAGCAGCTATTCTTCCGGAAACACCATATATTTT
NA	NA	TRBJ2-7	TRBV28	CASSLSSVGSYEQYF	TGTGCCAGCAGTTTGAGCAGTGTTGGCTCCTACGAGCAGTACTTC
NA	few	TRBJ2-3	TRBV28	CASSLTDTQYF	TGTGCCAGCAGTCTGACAGATACGCAGTATTTT
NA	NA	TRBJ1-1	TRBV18	CASSPRYGGPPSEAFF	TGTGCCAGCTCACCACGGTACGGGGGGCCCCCATCTGAAGCTTTCTTT
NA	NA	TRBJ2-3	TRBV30	CACAGKAGARNTQYF	TGTGCCTGTGCTGGAAAGGCGGGGGCCCGAAATACGCAGTATTTT
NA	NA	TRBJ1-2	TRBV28	CASSPRDRGYGYTF	TGTGCCAGCAGTCCCCGGGACCGGGGCTATGGCTACACCTTC
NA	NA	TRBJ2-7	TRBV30	CAWSVQGTYEQYF	TGTGCCTGGAGTGTACAGGGCACCTACGAGCAGTACTTC
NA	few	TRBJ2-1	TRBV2	CASRFDRYNEQFF	TGTGCCAGCAGATTCGACAGATACAATGAGCAGTTCTTC
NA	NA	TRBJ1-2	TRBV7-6	CASSLDQNYGYTF	TGTGCCAGCAGCCTAGATCAAAACTATGGCTACACCTTC
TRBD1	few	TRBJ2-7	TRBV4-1	CASSPAWTGISYEQYF	TGCGCCAGCAGCCCAGCTTGGACAGGGATCTCCTACGAGCAGTACTTC
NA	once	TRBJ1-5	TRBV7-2	CASSLGYQPQHF	TGTGCCAGCAGCTTAGGGTATCAGCCCCAGCATTTT
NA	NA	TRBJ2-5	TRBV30	CAWGRAGAYKEQYF	TGTGCCTGGGGGCGGGCAGGGGCCTATAAGGAGCAGTACTTC
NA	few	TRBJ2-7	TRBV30	CAWSVDRGTYEQYF	TGTGCCTGGAGTGTCGATAGGGGTACCTACGAGCAGTACTTC
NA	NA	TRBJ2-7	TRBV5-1	CASSSQGFEQYF	TGCGCCAGCAGCTCGCAGGGCTTCGAGCAGTACTTC
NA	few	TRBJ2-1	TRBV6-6	CASSLVQEQFF	TGTGCCAGCAGCTTGGTACAGGAGCAGTTCTTC
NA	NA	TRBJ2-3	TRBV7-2	CASSFGETDTQYF	TGTGCCAGCAGCTTCGGCGAGACAGATACGCAGTATTTT
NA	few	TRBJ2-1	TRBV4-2	CASSSRGTSSSYNEQFF	TGTGCCAGCAGCTCACGCGGCACAAGTAGCTCCTACAATGAGCAGTTCTTC
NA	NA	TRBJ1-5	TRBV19	CASSIAGVGNQPQHF	TGTGCCAGTAGTATAGCCGGGGTCGGCAATCAGCCCCAGCATTTT
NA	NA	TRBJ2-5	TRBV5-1	CASSLQGIQETQYF	TGCGCCAGCAGCTTGCAGGGGATCCAAGAGACCCAGTACTTC
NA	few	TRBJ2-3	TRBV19	CASSIGPITDTQYF	TGTGCCAGTAGTATCGGACCGATCACAGATACGCAGTATTTT
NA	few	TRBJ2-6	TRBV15	CATSKISGANVLTF	TGTGCCACCAGCAAGATCTCTGGGGCCAACGTCCTGACTTTC
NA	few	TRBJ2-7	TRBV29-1	CSVGLGVYEQYF	TGCAGCGTGGGACTTGGGGTTTACGAGCAGTACTTC
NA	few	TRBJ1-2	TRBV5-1	CASSLQVLNGYTF	TGCGCCAGCAGCTTACAGGTTTTGAATGGCTACACCTTC
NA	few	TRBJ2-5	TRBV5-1	CASSLALPRVGETQYF	TGCGCCAGCAGCTTGGCCCTTCCCAGGGTTGGAGAGACCCAGTACTTC
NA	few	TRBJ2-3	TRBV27	CASRSYTAGLDTQYF	TGTGCCAGCAGAAGTTATACTGCGGGTCTGGATACGCAGTATTTT
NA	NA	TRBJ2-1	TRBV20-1	CSASRVGEQFF	TGCAGTGCTTCCCGGGTGGGGGAGCAGTTCTTC
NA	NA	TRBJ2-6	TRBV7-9	CASSLEVAGANVLTF	TGTGCCAGCAGCCTAGAAGTCGCTGGGGCCAACGTCCTGACTTTC
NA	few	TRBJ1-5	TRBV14	CASLDRPRGPQHF	TGTGCCAGCTTGGATCGACCGCGCGGGCCCCAGCATTTT
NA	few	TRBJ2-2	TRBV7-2	CASRLAVPNTGELFF	TGTGCCAGCCGGTTGGCGGTTCCGAACACCGGGGAGCTGTTTTTT
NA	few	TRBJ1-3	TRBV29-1	CSVEDQAGRLGNTIYF	TGCAGCGTTGAAGATCAAGCAGGGAGGCTTGGAAACACCATATATTTT
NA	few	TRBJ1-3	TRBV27	CASREDGFSGNTIYF	TGTGCCAGCAGGGAAGACGGATTCTCTGGAAACACCATATATTTT
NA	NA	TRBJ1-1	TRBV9	CASSPSWNTEAFF	TGTGCCAGCAGCCCGTCGTGGAACACTGAAGCTTTCTTT
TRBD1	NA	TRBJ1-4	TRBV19	CASSPDRSEKLFF	TGTGCCAGTAGCCCGGACAGGAGTGAAAAACTGTTTTTT
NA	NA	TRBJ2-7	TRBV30	CAWSARAAYEQYF	TGTGCCTGGAGTGCCCGCGCCGCCTACGAGCAGTACTTC